This T cell receptor beta chain emerged from a study of T cells after yellow fever vaccination (dated by TCRdb to between 2018 and 2021). Context from the whole study: The SMART-Seq v4 Ultra Low Input RNA kit was used to prepare libraries from fractions with low cell numbers. Two healthy male donors made up the cohort, one aged 18 to 29 years and the other aged 30 to 40 years. To follow T-cell clones before and after primary and booster YFV17D yellow fever vaccination, bulk TCR alpha and beta repertoires were sequenced over time. Blood was drawn at multiple timepoints before and after primary and secondary immunization, with bulk PBMC replicates and cell subsets isolated.

With respect to this clonotype: The antigen it binds to is not known. Base qualities are not provided; no much larger clone lies one nucleotide away.

The full study reports these points: Because the study included only a couple of donors, the extent to which the findings can be generalized is limited. A small fraction of clonotypes appeared in both the CD4 and CD8 compartments, likely as a result of convergent recombination. Computational filtering was required because FACS-sorted repertoires could contain abundant contaminating clonotypes from the bulk population. The secondary T-cell response was weaker than the primary response but faster, peaking on day 5 instead of day 15. Most clones expanded after primary vaccination were re-detected after the booster (almost 97% of CD4 and 80% to 90% of CD8), suggesting broad memory maintenance.

At the junction V is shortened by 4 bases and J by 3 bases, with 13 bases in between. Based on the germline V gene, the CDR1 and CDR2 sequences are SGHDT and YYEEEE. The CDR3 has 14 amino acids, counting the end cysteine and phenylalanine. Only CDR3 DNA is held: 42 bases, read in frame from base 1. TCR cDNA was made using 5'RACE template switching, a step that added a universal primer site and unique molecular identifiers. cDNA synthesis was primed from both the TCR alpha and TCR beta constant segments. Two PCR steps were used to amplify libraries, with sample barcodes and sequencing adapters being added in the second step. Libraries were sequenced on Illumina HiSeq 2500 (2x100 bp) or NovaSeq (2x150 bp). From the authors' description of their analysis: MIGEC handled demultiplexing of reads and collapsing into UMI consensus sequences, while MiXCR performed V(D)J alignment. Vaccine-responding clonotypes were identified with edgeR using replicate PBMC samples, with FDR below 0.01 and a log2 fold change above 5 up to day 15 being required. Each bulk clonotype received a CD4 or CD8 identity based on whether the sequenced CD4 or CD8 repertoire contained that clonotype at higher abundance. TCRdb applied fastp at Q25 and MiXCR to the public reads, then kept only in-frame beta chains. Each entry merges the rows of one CDR3 protein and shows their most common DNA and genes. These V and J calls derive from TCRdb rather than the authors' analysis. Present in this sample are 200,000 to 300,000 distinct CDR3 sequences, 10% to 15% of which were seen just once. The leading ten clones occupy around 0.55% of the sample.

The sample's treatment or condition label is to be understood as: live attenuated yellow fever vaccine strain. PBMCs were isolated from peripheral blood using a standard Ficoll-Paque protocol. Dynabeads CD4 and CD8 positive selection kits were used to isolate the CD4 and CD8 T-cell fractions. TriZol was used to extract RNA from bulk PBMCs, CD4 and CD8 fractions, and dextramer-positive and dextramer-negative fractions. The clonotype comes from a man in his thirties or forties who received the YFV17D yellow fever vaccine. This sample comprised CD4+ T cells sorted from PBMCs, obtained 45 days after the yellow fever booster vaccination. The rearrangement combines TRBV5-6 with TRBJ1-2; confidence is insufficient to name the D gene. The CDR3 here reads CASSIDSRHYGYTF. In nucleotides, the sequence is TGTGCCAGCAGCATCGACTCCAGGCACTATGGCTACACCTTC.